This is a list of T cell receptor beta chains from one sample in a study of tumor and adjacent non-tumor tissue in lung cancer. TCRdb re-called the multiplex PCR reads through MiXCR, storing one row per CDR3 protein. The table has 85,000 or so distinct CDR3 sequences, 76% seen once; the top ten hold roughly 22%. Source material: distant non-tumor lung tissue. These TCRs come from a woman aged 50 to 60 with non-small cell lung cancer. CDR3s include the opening cysteine and the closing phenylalanine or tryptophan. D genes are given only for firm matches. Rows give clone size only sometimes, using once, few, many, or a class for an expanded clone.

j_call: TRBJ2-7; d_call: .; clone_size: .; v_call: TRBV11-2; cdr3_aa: CASSLGGKRYF; cdr3_nt: TGTGCCAGCAGCTTAGGAGGCAAGCGTTACTTC
j_call: TRBJ2-7; d_call: TRBD2; clone_size: .; v_call: TRBV11-2; cdr3_aa: CASSRSGTNNEQYF; cdr3_nt: TGTGCCAGCAGTCGTAGCGGGACCAACAACGAGCAGTACTTC
j_call: TRBJ1-6; d_call: .; clone_size: few; v_call: TRBV11-2; cdr3_aa: CASSLVSGSNSPLHF; cdr3_nt: TGTGCCAGCAGCTTAGTGTCTGGCAGCAATTCACCTCTCCACTTT
j_call: TRBJ2-1; d_call: .; clone_size: many; v_call: TRBV28; cdr3_aa: CASSLLRGSSYNEQFF; cdr3_nt: TGTGCCAGCAGTCTTCTCAGGGGAAGCTCCTACAATGAGCAGTTCTTC
j_call: TRBJ1-6; d_call: .; clone_size: .; v_call: TRBV28; cdr3_aa: CASSREGMTNPPLHF; cdr3_nt: TGTGCCTCCTCAAGGGAGGGGATGACTAATCCACCCCTCCACTTT
j_call: TRBJ2-2; d_call: TRBD2; clone_size: .; v_call: TRBV29-1; cdr3_aa: CSVEDEGTSGNFPGDLFF; cdr3_nt: TGCAGCGTTGAAGATGAAGGAACTAGCGGGAATTTTCCCGGGGATCTATTTTTT
j_call: TRBJ2-7; d_call: .; clone_size: .; v_call: TRBV4-1; cdr3_aa: CASSQGGVYEYYF; cdr3_nt: TGCGCCAGCAGCCAAGGGGGGGTTTACGAGTACTACTTC
j_call: TRBJ1-6; d_call: .; clone_size: .; v_call: TRBV7-2; cdr3_aa: CASSSQGAEISPLHF; cdr3_nt: TGTGCCAGCAGCTCACAGGGAGCAGAGATTTCACCCCTCCACTTT
j_call: TRBJ1-4; d_call: .; clone_size: .; v_call: TRBV29-1; cdr3_aa: CSIEHRREKLFF; cdr3_nt: TGCAGCATCGAACACCGTAGGGAAAAACTGTTTTTT
j_call: TRBJ2-3; d_call: TRBD2; clone_size: .; v_call: TRBV29-1; cdr3_aa: CSVRGGIAGSADSQYF; cdr3_nt: TGCAGCGTCCGAGGGGGAATAGCGGGATCAGCAGATAGCCAGTATTTT
j_call: TRBJ2-1; d_call: .; clone_size: .; v_call: TRBV4-1; cdr3_aa: CPSSQEGLAYNEQFF; cdr3_nt: TGCCCCAGCAGCCAAGAGGGATTAGCCTACAATGAGCAGTTCTTC
j_call: TRBJ1-6; d_call: TRBD1; clone_size: .; v_call: TRBV7-9; cdr3_aa: CASNSTGEGSALHF; cdr3_nt: TGTGCCAGCAACTCGACAGGGGAAGGATCAGCCCTCCACTTT
j_call: TRBJ2-1; d_call: TRBD1; clone_size: many; v_call: TRBV24-1; cdr3_aa: CATSGSDGTVNEQFF; cdr3_nt: TGTGCCACCAGTGGATCAGACGGGACAGTCAATGAGCAGTTCTTC
j_call: TRBJ2-7; d_call: TRBD2; clone_size: .; v_call: TRBV11-2; cdr3_aa: CASSPRTSVRTLWERYF; cdr3_nt: TGTGCCAGCAGCCCCCGGACTAGCGTGAGGACATTGTGGGAGCGGTACTTC
j_call: TRBJ1-5; d_call: .; clone_size: .; v_call: TRBV5-5; cdr3_aa: CASSASPDWNQAQHF; cdr3_nt: TGTGCCAGCAGCGCTAGCCCGGACTGGAATCAGGCCCAGCATTTT
j_call: TRBJ2-1; d_call: TRBD2; clone_size: .; v_call: TRBV11-2; cdr3_aa: CASSLEAGGYNELFF; cdr3_nt: TGTGCTAGCAGTTTAGAAGCGGGAGGGTACAATGAGCTGTTCTTC
j_call: TRBJ2-7; d_call: .; clone_size: .; v_call: TRBV29-1; cdr3_aa: CSVEGREPYNEQYF; cdr3_nt: TGCAGCGTTGAAGGCAGGGAGCCGTACAACGAGCAGTACTTC
j_call: TRBJ1-5; d_call: TRBD1; clone_size: .; v_call: TRBV28; cdr3_aa: CASSRQGLSNQPQHF; cdr3_nt: TGTGCCAGCTCCCGACAGGGACTAAGCAATCAGCCCCAGCATTTT
j_call: TRBJ2-3; d_call: .; clone_size: .; v_call: TRBV29-1; cdr3_aa: CSAPWGEKQYF; cdr3_nt: TGCAGCGCCCCCTGGGGAGAGAAGCAGTATTTT
j_call: TRBJ2-1; d_call: .; clone_size: .; v_call: TRBV29-1; cdr3_aa: CSVEDQEGWVVGNEQFF; cdr3_nt: TGCAGCGTTGAAGATCAGGAGGGATGGGTGGTGGGCAATGAGCAGTTTTTC
j_call: TRBJ2-2; d_call: .; clone_size: .; v_call: TRBV6-5; cdr3_aa: CASRTGLQAGEPFF; cdr3_nt: TGTGCCAGCAGAACAGGGCTCCAGGCAGGGGAGCCGTTTTTT
j_call: TRBJ2-7; d_call: .; clone_size: once; v_call: TRBV10-1; cdr3_aa: CASIEAGCIYEQYF; cdr3_nt: TGCGCCAGCATAGAGGCAGGGTGTATCTACGAGCAGTACTTC